Shown below are 29 T cell receptor beta chains from a single sample sequenced in a study of brain T cells in children with intractable seizures. Sequencing was performed with immunoSEQ multiplex PCR; in TCRdb, only in-frame clones are kept and a portion is missing. The repertoire holds tens of thousands of clones, about 93% seen once, with under 2% in the top ten. The source material was peripheral blood, sampled at surgery. The receptors stem from a boy under three years old with tuberous sclerosis and intractable seizures.

This chain joins TRBV9 and TRBJ2-7, with a tentative D call TRBD1 (5 bases). CDR3 length equals 15 residues. Trimming pared 0 bases from V and 1 base from J, leaving 11 bases between. Germline values: CDR1 SGDLS, CDR2 YYNGEE. Written as DNA, the CDR3 is TGTGCCAGCAGCGTAGGCGCCAGGGCATCCTACGAGCAGTACTTC. It is translated as CASSVGARASYEQYF.

The chain has TRBV7-6 and TRBJ2-5; maybe TRBD2 (6 bases). V was clipped by 2 bases and J by 6 bases, with 19 bases between them. The CDR3 is made up of 16 amino acids. Germline V lookup: CDR1 SGHVS, CDR2 FNYEAQ. The CDR3 bases are TGTGCCAGCAGCTTATACGGGGGAGCCCTCATACAGACCCAGTACTTC. Translated, it gives CASSLYGGALIQTQYF.

V usage is TRBV24-1 and J usage is TRBJ1-4; the D gene is possibly TRBD1 (5 bases). The CDR3 runs 15 residues. Trimming removed 4 bases at V and 8 bases at J, with 16 bases between. The germline V gene has CDR1 KGHDR and CDR2 SFDVKD. The CDR3 DNA follows: TGTGCCACCAGTGAAGGGACCGCGACTCGGGAAAAACTGTTTTTT. Residues: CATSEGTATREKLFF.

This rearrangement joins TRBV5-1 to TRBJ1-1; unclear D gene. Germline V CDR1 and CDR2: SGHRS, YFSETQ. This CDR3 is built from 13 residues. The V and J ends lost 6 bases and 1 base respectively, with 10 bases between them. CDR3 nucleotides: TGCGCCAGCACAGTTGACGGGAACACTGAAGCTTTCTTT. This encodes CASTVDGNTEAFF.

This clone has a single count. The rearrangement uses TRBV5-1 and TRBJ2-4; 10 bases map to TRBD2. The CDR3 spans 16 residues. Germline CDR1 SGHRS, CDR2 YFSETQ. Trimming cost V 0 bases and J 7 bases; bases outside gene matches: 7. CDR3 nucleotides: TGCGCCAGCAGCTTGGGCGGACTAGCGGATAGGAACATTCAGTACTTC. This translates into CASSLGGLADRNIQYF.

The chain has TRBV24-1 and TRBJ1-2, with TRBD1 as a possible D gene (6 bases). This CDR3 is 15 amino acids long. V was clipped by 2 bases and J by 11 bases, with 20 bases between them. CDR1 is KGHDR and CDR2 is SFDVKD in the germline V gene. The CDR3 region is CATSDSTRLDRKYTF. CDR3 DNA: TGTGCCACCAGTGATTCTACTAGACTGGACAGAAAATACACCTTC.

This rearrangement joins TRBV7-9 to TRBJ2-3, with D possibly TRBD2 on 6 matching bases. In germline, CDR1 is SEHNR, CDR2 FQNEAQ (reference sequence). The CDR3 is 15 residues long. V lost 5 bases to trimming and J lost 0 bases, with 12 bases between them. CDR3 nucleotide sequence: TGTGCCAGCAGCCCAGCCGGGACTAGCACAGATACGCAGTATTTT. This translates into CASSPAGTSTDTQYF.

This sequence joins TRBV11-3 and TRBJ2-5; 9 nucleotides match TRBD2. Germline CDR1 and CDR2: SGHNT and YENEEA. J lost 2 bases, V lost 3 bases, and 1 base had no gene match. CDR3 size: 14 residues. This CDR3 is CASSFLAGQETQYF. DNA of the CDR3: TGTGCCAGCAGCTTTCTAGCGGGGCAAGAGACCCAGTACTTC.

The V call is TRBV2, the J call TRBJ2-7; D not resolved. Germline V gives CDR1 SNHLY, CDR2 FYNNEI. With 1 base removed from V and 2 bases from J, the gap between germline ends came to 12 bases. CDR3 length equals 15 residues. In nucleotides, the CDR3 is TGTGCCAGCAGTGAAGAGGCCATTAAAACCTACGAGCAGTACTTC. Protein product: CASSEEAIKTYEQYF. The full variable domain, its missing parts supplied by reference TRBV2 and TRBJ2-7, is EPEVTQTPSHQVTQMGQEVILRCVPISNHLYFYWYRQILGQKVEFLVSFYNNEISEKSEIFDDQFSVERPDGSNFTLKIRSTKLEDSAMYFCASSEEAIKTYEQYFGPGTRLTVT.

In the case of this clone: The sample carries other DNA sequences with the same CDR3. The chain employs TRBV7-9 and TRBJ1-5; D is unclear. CDR3 length equals 12 residues. V was pared by 2 bases and J by 1 base, with 0 bases between. The germline V gene has CDR1 SEHNR and CDR2 FQNEAQ (reference sequence). The DNA for the CDR3 is TGTGCCAGCAGCTTAAGCAATCAGCCCCAGCATTTT. Amino acid sequence: CASSLSNQPQHF.

The V gene is TRBV24-1, the J gene TRBJ2-1; 11 bases line up with TRBD2. The length of the CDR3 is 17 residues. Germline CDR1 KGHDR, CDR2 SFDVKD. J gave up 6 bases and V 3 bases, and 9 bases lay outside the gene matches. The CDR3 loop reads CATSDGTLSGRGNEQFF. The CDR3 DNA sequence: TGTGCCACCAGTGATGGAACTCTTAGCGGGAGGGGCAATGAGCAGTTCTTC.

The chain is built from TRBV30 and TRBJ2-4; D call uncertain. Trimming removed 0 bases at V and 0 bases at J, with 15 bases between. Looked up from germline, CDR1 is GTSNPN and CDR2 is SVGIG (reference sequence). The CDR3 is 17 amino acids. The CDR3 nucleotides are TGTGCCTGGAGTGTACAGATCGGGTCACTAGCCAAAAACATTCAGTACTTC. The encoded protein is CAWSVQIGSLAKNIQYF.

The chain carries TRBV13 and TRBJ2-7; possibly TRBD2 for D (6 bases). CDR3 size: 14 residues. V gave up 1 base and J gave up 2 bases, with 9 bases separating them. Germline CDR1 PRHDT, CDR2 FYEKMQ (reference sequence). CDR3 loop: CASSLVAEPYEQYF. CDR3 bases: TGTGCCAGCAGCTTAGTAGCGGAGCCCTACGAGCAGTACTTC.

This chain links TRBV5-1 with TRBJ1-4; no firm D call. The CDR3 extends over 15 amino acids. V lost 0 bases and J 0 bases, leaving 6 bases between the germline ends. Germline loops: CDR1 SGHRS, CDR2 YFSETQ. DNA for the CDR3: TGCGCCAGCAGCTTGGAAGCGGCAACTAATGAAAAACTGTTTTTT. Amino acids: CASSLEAATNEKLFF.

The chain recombines TRBV6-5 with TRBJ2-7, with D possibly being TRBD2 (5 bases). CDR3 length equals 15 residues. V was clipped by 6 bases and J by 0 bases, with 15 bases between them. Germline lookup yields CDR1 MNHEY and CDR2 SVGAGI. CDR3 in DNA: TGTGCCAGCAGCGACTTACACGCGGGCTCCTACGAGCAGTACTTC. Its protein product is CASSDLHAGSYEQYF.

This chain uses TRBV19 with TRBJ1-5, with 9 bases identical to TRBD1. The J segment lost 7 bases and the V segment lost 3 bases, leaving 13 bases of the junction unmatched. Looked up from germline, CDR1 is LNHDA and CDR2 is SQIVND (reference sequence). This CDR3 region has 17 residues. Here the CDR3 DNA reads TGTGCCAGTAGTATCTGGGGCTTACAGGGGGCGGCACAGCCCCAGCATTTT. Protein: CASSIWGLQGAAQPQHF.

V usage is TRBV30 and J usage is TRBJ1-2; D ambiguous. CDR3 length equals 11 residues. Germline V lookup: CDR1 GTSNPN, CDR2 SVGIG (reference sequence). V lost 1 base and J 6 bases, leaving 6 bases between the germline ends. The DNA for the CDR3 is TGTGCCTGGAGTGGCGAAGATGGCTACACCTTC. It specifies CAWSGEDGYTF. The full variable domain, with the rest looked up from reference TRBV30 and TRBJ1-2, is SQTIHQWPATLVQPVGSPLSLECTVEGTSNPNLYWYRQAAGRGLQLLFYSVGIGQISSEVPQNLSASRPQDRQFILSSKKLLLSDSGFYLCAWSGEDGYTFGSGTRLTVV.

The chain has TRBV5-1 and TRBJ2-3; 11 bases align to TRBD1. CDR1 SGHRS and CDR2 YFSETQ come from the germline V gene. CDR3 size: 18 residues. Trimming at V came to 0 bases and at J to 2 bases, leaving 8 bases not matched to a gene. The CDR3 reads CASSLAWDRGELTDTQYF. In DNA, the CDR3 is TGCGCCAGCAGCTTGGCCTGGGACAGGGGGGAGCTCACAGATACGCAGTATTTT.

V and J are TRBV24-1 and TRBJ2-1; D not certain. The V end was cut by 5 bases, the J end by 8 bases, with 12 bases between. Germline loops: CDR1 KGHDR, CDR2 SFDVKD. This CDR3 is built from 13 residues. The CDR3 DNA is TGTGCCACCAGTGGTCCAGTAGACGATGAGCAGTTCTTC. This codes for CATSGPVDDEQFF.

The chain combines TRBV9 with TRBJ2-1; 9 positions agree with TRBD2. The germline gives CDR1 SGDLS, CDR2 YYNGEE. V trimming: 0 bases; J trimming: 8 bases; junction bases outside the gene matches: 6. The CDR3 totals 15 residues. CDR3 DNA: TGTGCCAGCAGCGTAGGCGGCGGGAGGGCCCATGAGCAGTTCTTC. Translation gives CASSVGGGRAHEQFF.

This sequence joins TRBV18 and TRBJ2-3; D possibly corresponds to TRBD2 (6 bases). The CDR3 loop spans 18 amino acids. Germline assignment: CDR1 KGHSH and CDR2 LQKENI. Trimming stripped 1 base from V and 2 bases from J, with 19 bases between. CDR3 in amino acids: CASSPLTPRWGDTDTQYF. The DNA for the CDR3 is TGTGCCAGCTCACCACTCACCCCGCGTTGGGGGGACACAGATACGCAGTATTTT.

As DNA, the CDR3 is TGTGCCAGCAGCGTCAGCGGGGGCAACACTGAAGCTTTCTTT. Protein product: CASSVSGGNTEAFF. This chain uses TRBV9 with TRBJ1-1; TRBD1 might be the D (6 bases). CDR1 SGDLS and CDR2 YYNGEE come from the germline V gene. The CDR3 is made up of 14 amino acids. Trimming shortened V by 2 bases and J by 2 bases, and 10 bases separated the two germline ends.

This clone was seen just once. The V and J genes are TRBV12-3 or TRBV12-4 and TRBJ1-1, with D maybe TRBD1 (6 bases). Trimming took off 3 bases at V and 7 bases at J, with 9 bases between the two ends. This CDR3 is built from 12 residues. The CDR3 nucleotides read TGTGCCAGCAGTTTTTCAGGGGTTGAAGCTTTCTTT. Translating gives CASSFSGVEAFF.

This clone came up once. The V call is TRBV6-6, the J call TRBJ2-7, with 11 bases lining up with TRBD2. Germline V gene data show CDR1 as MNHNY and CDR2 as SVGAGI (reference sequence). CDR3 length: 14 amino acids. The V gene end was trimmed by 5 bases and the J gene end by 1 base; junction bases not matched to a gene: 1. DNA of the CDR3: TGTGCCAGCAGTCGACTAGCGGGGTCCTACGAGCAGTACTTC. This codes for CASSRLAGSYEQYF.

J is TRBJ1-3 and V is TRBV19; the D gene is possibly TRBD1 (5 bases). With 11 bases removed from V and 0 bases from J, the gap between germline ends came to 17 bases. Germline CDR1 is LNHDA and CDR2 is SQIVND (reference sequence). There are 15 residues in the CDR3. The CDR3 region is CASTRGRASGNTIYF. DNA of the CDR3: TGTGCCTCCACTCGGGGGAGGGCCTCTGGAAACACCATATATTTT.

The chain combines TRBV5-1 with TRBJ2-7; TRBD2 matches at 10 bases. Germline V lookup: CDR1 SGHRS, CDR2 YFSETQ. The V gene end was trimmed by 0 bases and the J gene end by 4 bases; junction bases not matched to a gene: 10. CDR3 length: 17 residues. DNA for the CDR3: TGCGCCAGCAGCTTGGGGGTATCCGGGACTAGCGCATACGAGCAGTACTTC. Its protein product is CASSLGVSGTSAYEQYF.

This rearrangement joins TRBV9 to TRBJ1-6; D is unresolved. The ends were cut back, 0 bases at V and 8 bases at J, with 12 bases in the middle. This CDR3 comprises 15 residues. CDR1 is SGDLS and CDR2 is YYNGEE in the germline V gene. The CDR3 DNA reads TGTGCCAGCAGCGTAGAAGCCCACAGAGATTCACCCCTCCACTTT. Translating gives CASSVEAHRDSPLHF.

The CDR3 spells CASSLGFRASSYNEQFF. CDR3 nucleotide sequence: TGTGCCAGCAGCTTAGGTTTCAGGGCGAGCTCCTACAATGAGCAGTTCTTC. J is TRBJ2-1 and V is TRBV7-6; D is perhaps TRBD1 (5 bases). The germline V and J ends were trimmed by 1 base and 0 bases, with 13 bases remaining between them. This CDR3 is built from 17 residues. The germline CDR1 and CDR2 sequences are SGHVS and FNYEAQ.

The chain employs TRBV6-5 and TRBJ1-4; D gene ambiguous. Per germline, CDR1 MNHEY and CDR2 SVGAGI. There are 14 residues in the CDR3. The V end lost 6 bases, the J end lost 11 bases, and 19 bases lay between the germline ends. The CDR3 nucleotides read TGTGCCAGCAGATATTTAAGCCGTGGAGGGAAACTGTTTTTT. As protein: CASRYLSRGGKLFF.